Each of the 4 T cell receptor beta chains below was sequenced from the same sample in a study of blood T cell repertoires in COVID-19. Some clones are missing from TCRdb's copy, which holds only in-frame ones; the method was immunoSEQ multiplex PCR. The sample lists roughly 120,000 clones, about 82% occurring once. Input material: peripheral blood. Receptor source: a human donor in a cohort sampled during active COVID-19.

The V gene is TRBV19, the J gene TRBJ1-3, with unresolved D. The V end lost 7 bases, the J end lost 1 base, and 20 bases lay between the germline ends. The CDR3 has 17 residues. Per germline, CDR1 LNHDA and CDR2 SQIVND (reference sequence). Here the CDR3 reads CASTSLNRHPSGNTIYF. CDR3 DNA sequence: TGTGCCAGTACATCCCTCAATCGACATCCTTCTGGAAACACCATATATTTT.

The rearrangement links TRBV7-9 to TRBJ2-1, with TRBD1 matching 7 bases. CDR1 SEHNR and CDR2 FQNEAQ come from the germline V gene (reference sequence). With 5 bases clipped from V and 6 bases from J, the junction kept 4 bases outside the gene matches. This CDR3 has 13 residues. The CDR3 bases are TGTGCCAGCAGCCAAAACAGGGGCAATGAGCAGTTCTTC. Translation gives CASSQNRGNEQFF. Variable domain in full (rest from reference TRBV7-9 and TRBJ2-1): DTGVSQNPRHKITKRGQNVTFRCDPISEHNRLYWYRQTLGQGPEFLTYFQNEAQLEKSRLLSDRFSAERPKGSFSTLEIQRTEQGDSAMYLCASSQNRGNEQFFGPGTRLTVL.

The chain has TRBV6-4 and TRBJ2-3, with 7 nucleotides matching TRBD2. The V gene's germline CDR1 is MRHNA and CDR2 SNTAGT. The V gene end was trimmed by 3 bases and the J gene end by 3 bases; junction bases not matched to a gene: 6. This CDR3 has 15 residues. The CDR3 loop is CASSDGQRETDTQYF. The CDR3 nucleotides read TGTGCCAGCAGTGATGGCCAGCGGGAAACAGATACGCAGTATTTT.

The rearrangement joins TRBV18 to TRBJ2-7; perhaps TRBD1 as D (5 bases). Germline values: CDR1 KGHSH, CDR2 LQKENI. V was cut by 2 bases and J by 2 bases, with 10 bases left in between. CDR3 length: 14 residues. The CDR3 sequence is CASSPGAATYEQYF. CDR3 in DNA: TGTGCCAGCTCACCAGGGGCGGCTACCTACGAGCAGTACTTC.